This is a list of T cell receptor beta chains from one sample in a study of blood T cell repertoires in COVID-19. Assay used: immunoSEQ multiplex PCR; TCRdb lists only in-frame clones, some missing. The sample lists around 190,000 clones, roughly 80% seen once, with around 12% in the top ten. Sequenced: peripheral blood. The origin of the receptors is a woman aged 50 to 60 with acute or convalescent COVID-19. Each CDR3 is given with its conserved first and last residue. A D gene is named only where the DNA matches it firmly. Clone sizes are given selectively: once, few, many, or a class where the clone is expanded.

TRBV7-7	-	-	TRBJ1-2	TGTGCTAGCAGCTTACTGAGGACACCCTATGGCTACACCTTC	CASSLLRTPYGYTF
TRBV10-3	-	-	TRBJ2-7	TGTGCCATCAGAGACCCGACAGGATCTTACGAGCAGTACTTC	CAIRDPTGSYEQYF
TRBV5-1	-	-	TRBJ2-1	TGCGCCAGCAGCTTTAACTTACTCAATGAGCAGTTCTTC	CASSFNLLNEQFF
TRBV20-1	TRBD2	-	TRBJ2-2	TGCAGTGCTAGTAATAGCGGGGGGACTAACACCGGGGAGCTGTTTTTT	CSASNSGGTNTGELFF
TRBV19	TRBD1	-	TRBJ1-5	TGTGCCAGTAGTATTGACAGGGGAAGCAATCAGCCCCAGCATTTT	CASSIDRGSNQPQHF
TRBV18	-	-	TRBJ1-1	TGTGCCAGCTCACCGACGGGAACTGAAGCTTTCTTT	CASSPTGTEAFF
TRBV5-6	-	-	TRBJ2-1	TGTGCCAGCAGCTTAGGTTTAGGGGCTTCTGAGCAGTTCTTC	CASSLGLGASEQFF
TRBV4-1	TRBD1	-	TRBJ2-4	TGCGCCAGCAGCCCTACAGGGGGCAGGGCCAAAAACATTCAGTACTTC	CASSPTGGRAKNIQYF
TRBV6-5	-	-	TRBJ1-2	TGTGCCAGTCAGAAGGAACTCAGGGGCAGCTATGGCTACACCTTC	CASQKELRGSYGYTF
TRBV25-1	TRBD1	once	TRBJ1-6	TGTGCCAGCAGAGGACAGGGGTATAATTCACCCCTCCACTTT	CASRGQGYNSPLHF
TRBV15	-	-	TRBJ1-2	TGTGCCACCAGCAGAGGACCAGGGCGAGATGGCTACACCTTC	CATSRGPGRDGYTF
TRBV7-2	TRBD1	-	TRBJ2-7	TGTGCCAGCAGCCGCCGGGACAGGGGTTACGAGCAGTACTTC	CASSRRDRGYEQYF
TRBV9	-	once	TRBJ2-7	TGTGCCAGCAGCGTAGCTCCCCCTCCCCTGTCCGAGCAGTACTTC	CASSVAPPPLSEQYF
TRBV9	-	-	TRBJ2-5	TGTGCCAGCAGCGCCGGTTACAGGGTCGAGACCCAGTACTTC	CASSAGYRVETQYF
TRBV6-6	TRBD2	-	TRBJ2-7	TGTGCCAGCAGTTCCCCCTCCAGCGGGGGCCACTACGAGCAGTACTTC	CASSSPSSGGHYEQYF
TRBV19	TRBD2	-	TRBJ2-1	TGTGCCAGTAGTATGGGCGGGAGGAACAATGAGCAGTTCTTC	CASSMGGRNNEQFF
TRBV27	-	-	TRBJ1-2	TGTGCCAGCAGTTTCGATTCCGGGGTTGGCTACACCTTC	CASSFDSGVGYTF
TRBV19	TRBD1	once	TRBJ2-7	TGTGCCAGCTACCGGGACAGGGGGCGAGTTAGGTCCTCCTACGAGCAGTACTTC	CASYRDRGRVRSSYEQYF
TRBV6-6	TRBD1	-	TRBJ1-2	TGTGCCACCGAGGACAGGGGGAACTTCTATGGCTACACCTTC	CATEDRGNFYGYTF
TRBV19	-	-	TRBJ2-3	TGTGCCAGTAGTGCCCGGGAGAATACGCAGTATTTT	CASSARENTQYF
TRBV5-5	TRBD1	-	TRBJ2-1	TGTGCCAGCAGCCCCGGGGGACAGGGAAATGAGCAGTTCTTC	CASSPGGQGNEQFF
TRBV11-2	-	-	TRBJ1-2	TGTGCCAGCAGCTTAGATTTTAACAGCCCCCAGGGTGAGACCTTC	CASSLDFNSPQGETF
TRBV6-5	-	few	TRBJ1-3	TGTGCCAGCAGTTTGGGCCATCTCGGAGGTTACACCATATATTTT	CASSLGHLGGYTIYF
TRBV28	TRBD1	-	TRBJ2-7	TGTGCCAGCAGTTTCAGGACAGGGCGCTACGAGCAGTACTTC	CASSFRTGRYEQYF
TRBV6-6	-	-	TRBJ1-3	TGTGCCAGCAGTTACTCTGTGGGGAGGGGAAACACCATATATTTT	CASSYSVGRGNTIYF
TRBV6-1	TRBD2	-	TRBJ2-7	TGTGCCAGCAGTGACCTGGGACTAACTTCCTACGAGCAGTACTTC	CASSDLGLTSYEQYF
TRBV27	TRBD1	-	TRBJ1-6	TGTGCCAGCAGTTTCCTGACAGGGGGTAGAGATTCACCCCTCCACTTT	CASSFLTGGRDSPLHF
TRBV27	TRBD2	-	TRBJ2-1	TGTGCCAGCAGAAGAGATTTAGCGGGAGACGTCTACAATGAGCAGTTCTTC	CASRRDLAGDVYNEQFF
TRBV7-2	TRBD1	-	TRBJ1-6	TGTGCCAGCAGCCTCAGACAGGGGGAGGTATATAATTCACCCCTCCACTTT	CASSLRQGEVYNSPLHF
TRBV6-5	TRBD1	few	TRBJ1-4	TGTGCCAGCAGGGGACCGGGGACAGGGAATGAAAAACTGTTTTTT	CASRGPGTGNEKLFF
TRBV2	TRBD1	-	TRBJ1-2	TGTGCCAGCAGGGCGACAGGGAAGGGGGTCTACACCTTC	CASRATGKGVYTF
TRBV19	-	-	TRBJ2-7	TGTGCCAGTAGCCTAACCCTTTACGAGCAGTACTTC	CASSLTLYEQYF
TRBV15	-	-	TRBJ2-3	TGTGCCACCAGCTCGAGGAAGGGGGTGTGGACAGATACGCAGTATTTT	CATSSRKGVWTDTQYF
TRBV28	-	-	TRBJ1-5	TGTGCCAGCAGTTTATGGGGGGCCTTGGGCAATCAGCCCCAGCATTTT	CASSLWGALGNQPQHF
TRBV28	-	-	TRBJ2-4	TGTGCCAGCAGTTTTCAACAGGGATTTGTAGGCATTCAGTACTTC	CASSFQQGFVGIQYF
TRBV3-1/TRBV3-2	TRBD2	once	TRBJ2-7	TGTGCCAGCAGCCGAACGGGCGGGAGTGGCGAGCAGTACTTC	CASSRTGGSGEQYF
TRBV5-4	-	-	TRBJ1-6	TGTGCCAGCAGCTCCACAGGGAGCTCCTATAATTCACCCCTCCACTTT	CASSSTGSSYNSPLHF
TRBV7-2	TRBD1	-	TRBJ1-3	TGTGCCAGCAGCGGCAGGGACAGGCTCTCTGGAAACACCATATATTTT	CASSGRDRLSGNTIYF
TRBV18	TRBD1	-	TRBJ1-1	TGTGCCAGCTCAACGGGGCAGGGGGCGCGAGTAGAAGCTTTCTTT	CASSTGQGARVEAFF
TRBV15	TRBD1	-	TRBJ1-5	TGTGCCACCAGCAGAACAGGGGGGCGCAATCAGCCCCAGCATTTT	CATSRTGGRNQPQHF
TRBV28	-	few	TRBJ2-3	TGTGCCAGCACGGAGCGGCGAACCAGGGATACGCAGTATTTT	CASTERRTRDTQYF
TRBV6-5	-	-	TRBJ1-1	TGTGCCAGTCGATCGGGGTCGCCCGAAGCTTTCTTT	CASRSGSPEAFF
TRBV18	-	-	TRBJ2-5	TGTGCCAGCTCACGCGGGACGCTAGGGGAGACCCAGTACTTC	CASSRGTLGETQYF
TRBV3-1/TRBV3-2	-	-	TRBJ1-1	TGTGCCAGCAGCCCCAGAAGGACAGCCTTCACTGAAGCTTTCTTT	CASSPRRTAFTEAFF
TRBV28	-	-	TRBJ1-2	TGTGCCAGCAGTTCTTCCAGGACAGCCTATGGCTACACCTTC	CASSSSRTAYGYTF
TRBV11-3	TRBD1	-	TRBJ2-1	TGTGCCAGCAGTTACGGAGGGACAGGGGGCTTCGGTGAGCAGTTCTTC	CASSYGGTGGFGEQFF
TRBV3-1/TRBV3-2	TRBD1	-	TRBJ1-2	TGTGCCAGCAGCCAAGGACAGGGGGCCAATGGCTACACCTTC	CASSQGQGANGYTF